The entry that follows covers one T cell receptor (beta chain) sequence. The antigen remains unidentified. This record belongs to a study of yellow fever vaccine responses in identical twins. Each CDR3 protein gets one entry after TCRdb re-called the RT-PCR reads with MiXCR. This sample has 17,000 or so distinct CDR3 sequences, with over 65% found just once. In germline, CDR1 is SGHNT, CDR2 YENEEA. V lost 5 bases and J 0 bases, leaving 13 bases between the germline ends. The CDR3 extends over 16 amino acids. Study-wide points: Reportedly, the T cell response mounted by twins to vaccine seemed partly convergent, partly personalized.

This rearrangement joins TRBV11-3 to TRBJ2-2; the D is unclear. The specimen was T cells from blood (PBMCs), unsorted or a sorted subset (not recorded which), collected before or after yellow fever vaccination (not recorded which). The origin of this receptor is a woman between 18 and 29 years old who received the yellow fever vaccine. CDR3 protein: CASSLPGSSNTGELFF. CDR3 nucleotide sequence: TGTGCCAGCAGCCTCCCGGGCAGTTCGAACACCGGGGAGCTGTTTTTT. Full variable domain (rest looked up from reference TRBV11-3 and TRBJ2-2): EAGVVQSPRYKIIEKKQPVAFWCNPISGHNTLYWYLQNLGQGPELLIRYENEEAVDDSQLPKDRFSAERLKGVDSTLKIQPAELGDSAVYLCASSLPGSSNTGELFFGEGSRLTVL.